This T cell receptor beta chain was captured by sequencing in a study of beta chain features in type 1 diabetes. General observations from the study: The study found moderately but significantly shorter TCRB CDR3s in all four CD4+ subsets of Type 1 diabetes patients.

V gave up 1 base and J gave up 4 bases, with 4 bases separating them. Germline V gene sequence: CDR1 SQVTM, CDR2 ANQGSEA. The CDR3 is 11 amino acids. This clone showed up just a few times. The antigen is not known. Reverse transcribing all isolated RNA meant expressed TCRB transcripts were sequenced. Assay: immunoSEQ multiplex PCR; the TCRdb copy retains only in-frame clones and omits some. The table shows a few hundred thousand clones, with approximately 15% occurring only once. The sample consisted of naive CD4+ T cells from blood. This rearrangement joins TRBV29-1 to TRBJ1-2; D not certain. This receptor was taken from a woman aged 18-29 years with type 1 diabetes. CDR3 sequence reads: CSVEGGYGYTF. CDR3 bases: TGCAGCGTTGAAGGAGGCTATGGCTACACCTTC.